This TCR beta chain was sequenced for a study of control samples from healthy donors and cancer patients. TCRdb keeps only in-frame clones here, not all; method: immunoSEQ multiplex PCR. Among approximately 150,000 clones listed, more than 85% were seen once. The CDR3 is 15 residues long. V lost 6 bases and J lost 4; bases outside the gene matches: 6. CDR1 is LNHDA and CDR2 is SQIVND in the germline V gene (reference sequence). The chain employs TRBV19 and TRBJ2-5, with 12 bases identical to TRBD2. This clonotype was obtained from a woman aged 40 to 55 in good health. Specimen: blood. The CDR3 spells CASSRTSGVRETQYF. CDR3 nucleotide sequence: TGTGCCAGTAGCCGGACTAGCGGGGTAAGAGAGACCCAGTACTTC.